This T cell receptor beta chain came from a study of blood T cell repertoires in COVID-19. Study-wide context: Samples came from the United States, Italy and Spain, spanning acute and convalescent COVID-19.

The V gene lost 6 bases and the J gene lost 2 bases, with 14 bases spanning the gap. The germline CDR1 and CDR2 sequences are SGHVS and FNYEAQ. This CDR3 region has 15 residues. Using immunoSEQ multiplex PCR, the repertoire was profiled, and TCRdb retains in-frame clones only, with some absent. This table has around 120,000 clones, 90% appearing once. The sequenced material came from peripheral blood. The gene calls are TRBV7-6 and TRBJ2-1; D might be TRBD2 (6 bases). The origin of this receptor is a human donor with active COVID-19. The donor label of this sample is uncertain. CDR3: CASREGFGAYNEQFF. For the CDR3, the DNA is TGTGCCAGCAGGGAGGGTTTTGGGGCCTACAATGAGCAGTTCTTC.